One sample yielded the 27 T cell receptor beta chains listed below, sequenced in a study of cytomegalovirus exposure and HLA in healthy donors. The PCR was carried out with 60 Vbeta primers and 13 Jbeta primers. Profiled with immunoSEQ multiplex PCR; TCRdb holds only in-frame clones, not every one. The repertoire holds more than 150,000 clones, with 80% to 90% as singletons. The specimen sequenced was PBMCs. These receptors were obtained from a woman between 18 and 30 years old in good health and CMV-seronegative.

The genes are TRBV28 and TRBJ2-5; the D gene is possibly TRBD1 (6 bases). CDR3 size: 14 residues. Trimming cost V 5 bases and J 3 bases, with 13 bases left between them. The V gene's germline CDR1 is MDHEN and CDR2 SYDVKM. Written as DNA, the CDR3 is TGTGCCAGCAGTCTAACAGGGCCCAAAGAGACCCAGTACTTC. Amino acids: CASSLTGPKETQYF.

The rearrangement joins TRBV6-5 to TRBJ1-2; no definite D call. Trimming removed 7 bases at V and 4 bases at J, with 16 bases between. The CDR3 is 14 residues long. Germline V gene lookup returns CDR1 MNHEY and CDR2 SVGAGI. CDR3 in amino acids: CASIPGGSSYGYTF. The CDR3, as DNA: TGTGCCAGCATCCCAGGAGGGAGTTCCTATGGCTACACCTTC.

V is TRBV19 and J is TRBJ2-7; 12 nucleotides line up with TRBD2. Trimming took 5 bases from V and 7 from J; bases not matched to a gene: 9. CDR1 LNHDA and CDR2 SQIVND come from the germline V gene (reference sequence). The CDR3 spans 15 residues. CDR3 in DNA: TGTGCCAGTAGTGAGACTAGCGGGGGTTCTGGTGAGCAGTACTTC. This encodes CASSETSGGSGEQYF.

V usage is TRBV15 and J usage is TRBJ2-1; possibly TRBD2 for D (6 bases). In germline, CDR1 is LNHNV, CDR2 YYDKDF (reference sequence). V gave up 2 bases and J gave up 9 bases, with 23 bases separating them. This CDR3 is built from 17 residues. CDR3: CATSRPTGLGRYVEQFF. DNA for the CDR3: TGTGCCACCAGCAGACCTACCGGTCTAGGGAGGTATGTTGAGCAGTTCTTC.

This chain joins TRBV25-1 and TRBJ1-2; D is possibly TRBD1 (5 bases). V dropped 6 bases and J dropped 5 bases, with 7 bases sitting between them. Germline-derived CDR1 and CDR2 are MGHDK and SYGVNS. The length of the CDR3 is 11 residues. In DNA, the CDR3 is TGTGCCAGCAGCCAGGGTTATGGCTACACCTTC. Translated: CASSQGYGYTF.

The rearrangement links TRBV5-4 to TRBJ1-5, with TRBD1 identical over 9 bases. Germline values: CDR1 SGHNT, CDR2 YYREEE (reference sequence). The CDR3 is made up of 15 amino acids. Trimming removed 0 bases from V and 3 bases from J; junction bases left unmatched: 1. The CDR3 is CASSLGTGANQPQHF. The DNA for the CDR3 is TGTGCCAGCAGCTTGGGGACAGGGGCCAATCAGCCCCAGCATTTT.

This chain uses TRBV7-2 with TRBJ2-3; tentatively, D is TRBD2 (7 bases). Trimming left V 1 base short and J 4 bases short, with 18 bases between. This CDR3 spans 17 amino acids. CDR1 SGHTA and CDR2 FQGNSA come from the germline V gene. CDR3 in amino acids: CASSLGSWGGIADTQYF. The CDR3 DNA reads as TGTGCCAGCAGCTTAGGGTCGTGGGGGGGCATAGCAGATACGCAGTATTTT.

For this clone: A read error may account for a junction end that differs from germline. The V gene is TRBV7-9, the J gene TRBJ1-2; 10 bases match TRBD1. The CDR3 sequence is 16 residues long. Germline CDR1 and CDR2: SEHNR and FQNEAQ (reference sequence). CDR3: CSSSLESGQGQYGYTF. CDR3 DNA: TGTTCCAGCAGCTTAGAGTCGGGACAGGGGCAGTATGGCTACACCTTC. Filled out from reference TRBV7-9 and TRBJ1-2, the complete variable domain reads DTGVSQNPRHKITKRGQNVTFRCDPISEHNRLYWYRQTLGQGPEFLTYFQNEAQLEKSRLLSDRFSAERPKGSFSTLEIQRTEQGDSAMYLCSSSLESGQGQYGYTFGSGTRLTVV.

V and J are TRBV29-1 and TRBJ2-1; TRBD2 matches 8 bases. CDR1 and CDR2 (germline): SQVTM, ANQGSEA. This CDR3 contains 15 residues. V shed 0 bases, J shed 7 bases, and the junction held 8 bases outside the gene matches. CDR3 DNA sequence: TGCAGCGTTGAAGATCTTGCCGGGGGGGGAAATGAGCAGTTCTTC. Translated, it gives CSVEDLAGGGNEQFF.

This clone was detected only a few times. V is TRBV14 and J is TRBJ2-1, with TRBD2 matching 9 bases. CDR1 and CDR2 (germline): SGHDN, FVKESK. Unmatched junction bases numbered 9, after V lost 4 bases and J lost 14 bases. The CDR3 length is 13 residues. The CDR3 DNA is TGTGCCAGCAGCCCCGACCTAGCGGGATTGGAGTTCTTC. Protein sequence: CASSPDLAGLEFF.

This chain uses TRBV5-4 with TRBJ2-3, with 11 bases that match TRBD2. Unmatched junction bases numbered 4, after V lost 1 base and J lost 3 bases. Looked up from germline, CDR1 is SGHNT and CDR2 is YYREEE (reference sequence). The CDR3 sequence is 16 residues long. This CDR3 is CASSLSSGGRTDTQYF. The DNA of the CDR3 is TGTGCCAGCAGCTTGTCTAGCGGGGGGCGAACAGATACGCAGTATTTT.

This chain joins TRBV30 and TRBJ2-7, with a weak D call TRBD1 (6 bases). Trimming removed 2 bases from V and 4 bases from J, with 15 bases in between. Per germline, CDR1 GTSNPN and CDR2 SVGIG (reference sequence). The CDR3 length is 14 residues. CDR3 coding DNA: TGTGCCTGGAGTTCCGGTAGGGGGATGTACGAGCAGTACTTC. As protein: CAWSSGRGMYEQYF. The variable domain in full, completed from reference TRBV30 and TRBJ2-7, reads SQTIHQWPATLVQPVGSPLSLECTVEGTSNPNLYWYRQAAGRGLQLLFYSVGIGQISSEVPQNLSASRPQDRQFILSSKKLLLSDSGFYLCAWSSGRGMYEQYFGPGTRLTVT.

This rearrangement joins TRBV6-6 to TRBJ2-7; D may be TRBD1 (5 bases). Per the germline V gene, CDR1 is MNHNY and CDR2 is SVGAGI (reference sequence). The CDR3 is made up of 13 amino acids. CDR3 sequence: CASGVSGPGEQYF. In DNA, the CDR3 is TGTGCTTCTGGGGTCTCAGGGCCGGGCGAGCAGTACTTC.

In regard to this clone: This specimen includes other DNA sequences encoding the same CDR3. CDR3 sequence reads: CASSQGILGGSYQPQHF. The CDR3, as DNA: TGCGCCAGCAGCCAAGGGATTCTAGGGGGCTCCTATCAGCCCCAGCATTTT. This chain connects TRBV4-1 to TRBJ1-5, with 7 bases identical to TRBD1. This CDR3 comprises 17 residues. Germline CDR1 is MGHRA and CDR2 is YSYEKL. The J segment lost 5 bases and the V segment lost 1 base, leaving 11 bases of the junction unmatched.

The gene calls are TRBV11-2 and TRBJ2-7; TRBD1 matches at 8 bases. J lost 5 bases, V lost 2 bases, and 14 bases had no gene match. CDR3 length: 17 residues. Germline loops: CDR1 SGHAT, CDR2 FQNNGV. The CDR3 loop is CASSLTGQGASRHEQYF. Written as DNA, the CDR3 is TGTGCCAGCAGCTTAACCGGGCAGGGGGCAAGTCGGCACGAGCAGTACTTC. Based on the CDR3 plus reference TRBV11-2 and TRBJ2-7, the full variable domain is EAGVAQSPRYKIIEKRQSVAFWCNPISGHATLYWYQQILGQGPKLLIQFQNNGVVDDSQLPKDRFSAERLKGVDSTLKIQPAKLEDSAVYLCASSLTGQGASRHEQYFGPGTRLTVT.

The V call is TRBV5-4, the J call TRBJ1-2, with TRBD1 matching over 9 bases. Losses at the gene ends were 4 bases for V and 5 bases for J; bases not matched to a gene: 3. This CDR3 is 13 amino acids long. Germline V gene lookup returns CDR1 SGHNT and CDR2 YYREEE (reference sequence). CDR3 in amino acids: CASSRDRGYGYTF. The CDR3 nucleotides are TGTGCCAGCAGCCGTGACAGGGGGTATGGCTACACCTTC. Looking up the rest from reference TRBV5-4 and TRBJ1-2 gives the full variable domain: ETGVTQSPTHLIKTRGQQVTLRCSSQSGHNTVSWYQQALGQGPQFIFQYYREEENGRGNFPPRFSGLQFPNYSSELNVNALELDDSALYLCASSRDRGYGYTFGSGTRLTVV.

J is TRBJ2-7 and V is TRBV6-5, with TRBD1 matching 7 bases. The trim removed 7 bases at V and 2 bases at J, leaving 5 bases unmatched. There are 13 residues in the CDR3. Germline-derived CDR1 and CDR2 are MNHEY and SVGAGI. The CDR3 DNA reads as TGTGCCAGCACCCCGGACAGGACCTACGAGCAGTACTTC. It is translated as CASTPDRTYEQYF.

This clone was observed once. The chain combines TRBV19 with TRBJ1-1, with 9 bases identical to TRBD1. V shed 6 bases, J shed 8 bases, and the junction held 16 bases outside the gene matches. The CDR3 covers 16 residues. Germline CDR1 is LNHDA and CDR2 is SQIVND (reference sequence). CDR3 DNA: TGTGCCAGTAGCCCCCCCGCCGGGACAGGGTCATTAGAAGCTTTCTTT. Translation gives CASSPPAGTGSLEAFF.

The DNA of the CDR3 is TGTGCCAGCATTCTCGGGACAGGGGGCGGTCAGCCCCAGCATTTT. Translation: CASILGTGGGQPQHF. This chain connects TRBV6-1 to TRBJ1-5; 12 bases line up with TRBD1. The CDR3 consists of 15 residues. The germline CDR1 and CDR2 sequences are MNHNS and SASEGT. The ends lost 7 bases at V and 6 bases at J; junction bases unmatched: 7.

The CDR3 spells CASSLGLAGVGETQYF. The CDR3 DNA reads TGTGCCAGCAGTTTAGGACTAGCGGGAGTCGGGGAGACCCAGTACTTC. This sequence joins TRBV27 and TRBJ2-5; TRBD2 agrees at 13 bases. With 2 bases clipped from V and 5 bases from J, the junction kept 5 bases outside the gene matches. Germline assignment: CDR1 MNHEY and CDR2 SMNVEV (reference sequence). This CDR3 comprises 16 residues.

The rearrangement joins TRBV27 to TRBJ1-2, with D possibly TRBD1 on 6 matching bases. V gave up 6 bases and J gave up 8 bases, with 34 bases separating them. Germline CDR1 reads MNHEY; CDR2 reads SMNVEV (reference sequence). The CDR3 is 19 amino acids. CDR3 sequence (DNA): TGTGCCAGCAGGGGTTTGCGGGGGGCGGTTACCGCGTCTAGATCGGGCTACACCTTC. Translating it yields CASRGLRGAVTASRSGYTF.

This clone appeared a single time. The rearrangement uses TRBV10-3 and TRBJ2-2; TRBD2 aligns across 11 bases. In germline, CDR1 is ENHRY, CDR2 SYGVKD. The CDR3 is made up of 15 amino acids. J gave up 7 bases and V 0 bases, and 1 base lay outside the gene matches. The CDR3 spells CAISESLAGGGELFF. CDR3 bases: TGTGCCATCAGTGAGTCCCTAGCGGGAGGCGGGGAGCTGTTTTTT.

The chain joins TRBV5-1 to TRBJ2-5; 14 bases fit TRBD2. CDR1 and CDR2 from the germline V gene are SGHRS and YFSETQ. The V segment lost 3 bases and the J segment 5 bases; nucleotides outside the gene matches: 0. CDR3 size: 14 residues. For the CDR3, the DNA is TGCGCCAGCAGCTGGACTAGCGGGAGGGAGACCCAGTACTTC. Its translation: CASSWTSGRETQYF.

The V gene is TRBV7-2, the J gene TRBJ1-4; 9 bases fit TRBD1. With V trimmed by 7 bases and J by 7 bases, 7 bases remained unmatched. The germline CDR1 and CDR2 sequences are SGHTA and FQGNSA. The CDR3 runs to 14 residues. The CDR3 nucleotides are TGTGCCAGCAACATACAGGGGGCAGGTGAAAAACTGTTTTTT. Residues: CASNIQGAGEKLFF.

The rearrangement uses TRBV5-1 and TRBJ1-2, with 7 bases identical to TRBD1. Germline CDR1 and CDR2: SGHRS and YFSETQ. The CDR3 contains 15 residues. Trimming cost V 4 bases and J 1 base; bases outside gene matches: 7. The CDR3 sequence is CASSTGTDVNYGYTF. The CDR3 bases are TGCGCCAGCAGCACCGGGACAGACGTTAACTATGGCTACACCTTC.

The chain combines TRBV4-3 with TRBJ2-3; 8 nucleotides match TRBD2. Losses at the gene ends were 0 bases for V and 6 bases for J; bases not matched to a gene: 8. The CDR3 runs 16 residues. Per germline, CDR1 LGHNA and CDR2 YSLEER. CDR3 nucleotide sequence: TGCGCCAGCAGCCAAGATTCCGGGAGGGCCCGGGATACGCAGTATTTT. Encoded protein: CASSQDSGRARDTQYF.

This clone was seen a few times. This sequence joins TRBV30 and TRBJ2-2; TRBD1 matches 10 bases. This CDR3 region has 15 residues. Germline V lookup: CDR1 GTSNPN, CDR2 SVGIG (reference sequence). The V segment lost 3 bases and the J segment 5 bases; nucleotides outside the gene matches: 6. This chain's CDR3 is CAWRIRDRGTGELFF. The CDR3, as DNA: TGTGCCTGGAGGATCCGGGACAGGGGAACCGGGGAGCTGTTTTTT.